The rows below give T cell receptor beta chains drawn from one sample of a study of T cell repertoires in cytomegalovirus infection. TCRdb ran MiXCR on the reads and lists one entry per CDR3 protein. Here the sample spans 110,000 to 150,000 distinct CDR3 sequences, over 30% being singletons. No cognate antigen is known for these TCRs. Sample: CD8+ T cells from cultured PBMCs, taken from culture after CMV antigen stimulation. The receptors were gathered from a human donor in good health (CMV status not recorded). Some clones in this sample may be carry-over from other donors' samples. Both conserved end residues are part of each CDR3. The order of the fields is CDR3 length, J gene, clone size, D gene, V gene, CDR3 DNA, CDR3 protein. D genes are given only for firm matches. The size field is filled for only some rows; it gives once, few, many or a size class.

15	TRBJ2-1	NA	NA	TRBV10-3	TGTGCCATCAGTGAGTCTAGGACACCAAACTATGAGCAGTTCTTC	CAISESRTPNYEQFF
14	TRBJ2-5	NA	NA	TRBV4-1	TGCGCCAGCAGCCAAGACAGAGACCTCGAGACCCAGTACTTC	CASSQDRDLETQYF
14	TRBJ1-6	many	NA	TRBV28	TGTGCCAGCAGTTTCGAGACAGGTGGTTCACCCCTCCACTTT	CASSFETGGSPLHF
15	TRBJ1-1	few	TRBD1	TRBV11-1	TGTGCCAGCAGCCAATACAGGGGGCAGAACACTGAAGCTTTCTTT	CASSQYRGQNTEAFF
13	TRBJ2-7	few	NA	TRBV28	TGTGCCAGCAGTCCGACGGACTGGGGGGAGCAGTACTTC	CASSPTDWGEQYF
12	TRBJ2-3	many	NA	TRBV29-1	TGCAGCGTTGAAAGGGACACAGATACGCAGTATTTT	CSVERDTDTQYF
13	TRBJ1-2	few	NA	TRBV27	TGTGCCAGCAGTTTTAGGCAGGGGTATGGCTACACCTTC	CASSFRQGYGYTF
13	TRBJ1-2	once	NA	TRBV28	TGTGCCAGCAGTTTGGTCGCATCCCGTGGCTACACCTTC	CASSLVASRGYTF
17	TRBJ2-4	few	NA	TRBV19	TGTGCCAGTAGTATCCCAACCGGAGGAGGGGCGCCTGACATTCAGTACTTC	CASSIPTGGGAPDIQYF
12	TRBJ2-1	few	NA	TRBV28	TGTGCGACCCTGCCGGCCGGGGATGAGCAGTTCTTC	CATLPAGDEQFF
13	TRBJ2-7	few	TRBD1	TRBV7-9	TGTGCCAGCAGCATCGGGACAGCCTACGAGCAGTACTTC	CASSIGTAYEQYF
16	TRBJ2-1	many	NA	TRBV4-1	TGCGCCAGCAGCCAAGGAAGGACCAATCCTTTCAATGAGCAGTTCTTC	CASSQGRTNPFNEQFF
12	TRBJ1-4	NA	NA	TRBV7-8	TGTGCCAGCAGCTTCACTAAAGAAAAACTGTTTTTT	CASSFTKEKLFF
13	TRBJ2-3	NA	NA	TRBV12-5	TGTGCTAGTGAGGGCAGCCGTGGAGATACGCAGTATTTT	CASEGSRGDTQYF
15	TRBJ1-4	NA	NA	TRBV2	TGTGCCAGCAGTGAAGTGGAGGGGAGGGTTGAAAAACTGTTTTTT	CASSEVEGRVEKLFF
16	TRBJ2-3	NA	TRBD1	TRBV28	TGTGCCAGCAGTTTCGGGGACAGTTTCTTCACAGATACGCAGTATTTT	CASSFGDSFFTDTQYF
15	TRBJ1-1	NA	NA	TRBV7-6	TGTGCCAGCAGCTTAGACCCCCTGGGAAACACTGAAGCTTTCTTT	CASSLDPLGNTEAFF
13	TRBJ1-1	many	NA	TRBV27	TGTGCCAGCAGGGCAGGGCTCTCCGCTGAAGCTTTCTTT	CASRAGLSAEAFF
16	TRBJ2-5	few	NA	TRBV19	TGTGCCAGTAGTCCCACCCCTTGGAGGGGAGAAGAGACCCAGTACTTC	CASSPTPWRGEETQYF
15	TRBJ2-1	NA	TRBD2	TRBV27	TGTGCCAGCAGTGCTCCTAGCGGGGGGGTCCCCGAGCAGTTCTTC	CASSAPSGGVPEQFF
16	TRBJ1-1	NA	NA	TRBV2	TGTGCCAGCAGTTGGAGAGTTCAGAGGACGGCCGGTGAAGCTTTCTTT	CASSWRVQRTAGEAFF
13	TRBJ1-2	many	NA	TRBV6-5	TGTGCCAGCAGTTACTCCGGCAGCTTGGGCTACACCTTC	CASSYSGSLGYTF
14	TRBJ2-3	NA	NA	TRBV2	TGTGCCAGCAGTGAAATGGGACCGACAGATACGCAGTATTTT	CASSEMGPTDTQYF
15	TRBJ1-6	many	TRBD1	TRBV4-2	TGTGCCAGCAGTCCGGCGGGACAGGGCAGTTCACCCCTCCACTTT	CASSPAGQGSSPLHF
16	TRBJ1-2	NA	NA	TRBV7-9	TGTGCCAGCAGCTTAGCGGCACAGGGAGTAGTCGATGGCTACACCTTC	CASSLAAQGVVDGYTF
15	TRBJ2-1	few	TRBD1	TRBV12-3/TRBV12-4	TGTGCCAGCAGTTTTTTAGGGGGCGCGAAAAATGAGCAGTTCTTC	CASSFLGGAKNEQFF
15	TRBJ2-1	few	TRBD2	TRBV2	TGTGCCAGCAGGATCGGGACTAGCGGTTACAATGAGCAGTTCTTC	CASRIGTSGYNEQFF
14	TRBJ2-7	NA	NA	TRBV5-6	TGTGCCAGCAGCTTGTATCTGAGGGACTACGAGCAGTACTTC	CASSLYLRDYEQYF
16	TRBJ2-5	NA	NA	TRBV7-4	TGTGCCAGCAGCCAGTGGGAAGGCGGCCTGGGAGAGACCCAGTACTTC	CASSQWEGGLGETQYF
16	TRBJ2-7	few	TRBD2	TRBV4-1	TGCGCCAGCAGCCAAGCCAGCGGGGCTTTCGGGTACGAGCAGTACTTC	CASSQASGAFGYEQYF
14	TRBJ2-1	NA	NA	TRBV29-1	TGCAGCGTTGGAGGTATCGGCTCCTACAATGAGCAGTTCTTC	CSVGGIGSYNEQFF
12	TRBJ2-1	NA	NA	TRBV14	TGTGCCAGCAGCCAAAGTTTAAATGAGCAGTTCTTC	CASSQSLNEQFF
15	TRBJ2-1	NA	TRBD2	TRBV15	TGTGCCACCAGCAGGGGACTAGCGGGGGACAATGAGCAGTTCTTC	CATSRGLAGDNEQFF
13	TRBJ2-7	few	TRBD2	TRBV12-3/TRBV12-4	TGTGCCAGCAGCCCGGGGAGGGGCCACGAGCAGTACTTC	CASSPGRGHEQYF
17	TRBJ2-2	NA	TRBD2	TRBV27	TGTGCCAGCAGCCACATAGCGGGGGGGAGAAACACCGGGGAGCTGTTTTTT	CASSHIAGGRNTGELFF
15	TRBJ2-2	NA	TRBD2	TRBV6-5	TGTGCCAGCAGTTTCCGACTAGCGGGTACCGGGGAGCTGTTTTTT	CASSFRLAGTGELFF
15	TRBJ2-7	NA	NA	TRBV6-5	TGTGCCAGCAGTTACTCAGTTGACAGGTTACTCGAGCAGTACTTC	CASSYSVDRLLEQYF
12	TRBJ2-2	NA	NA	TRBV20-1	TGCAGTGGTACAACGAACACCGGGGAGCTGTTTTTT	CSGTTNTGELFF
13	TRBJ1-1	few	TRBD1	TRBV7-9	TGTGCCAGCAGCTCGGGACAGGAGTATGAAGCTTTCTTT	CASSSGQEYEAFF
16	TRBJ2-1	NA	TRBD2	TRBV29-1	TGCAGCGTGGAGGGACTAGCGGGGGCCTACTACAATGAGCAGTTCTTC	CSVEGLAGAYYNEQFF
14	TRBJ2-7	NA	NA	TRBV5-5	TGTGCCAGCAGCTTGTTCACAGGCTCCTACGAGCAGTACTTC	CASSLFTGSYEQYF
13	TRBJ1-5	NA	NA	TRBV20-1	TGCAGTGCTAGGGGATCCCGTAATCAGCCCCAGCATTTT	CSARGSRNQPQHF
14	TRBJ2-7	NA	NA	TRBV5-6	TGTGCCAGCAGTGAGACAGGAAGCTCCTACGAGCAGTACTTC	CASSETGSSYEQYF
16	TRBJ2-5	few	TRBD2	TRBV6-2/TRBV6-3	TGTGCCAGCAGTTACTACCTAGCGGGGGGTCAAGAGACCCAGTACTTC	CASSYYLAGGQETQYF
13	TRBJ2-7	few	NA	TRBV29-1	TGCAGCGTTGTAGGGGGGGTCTCCTACGAGCAGTACTTC	CSVVGGVSYEQYF
15	TRBJ2-3	NA	NA	TRBV27	TGTGCCAGCAGTTTGGTCCCAGGGGAATTGGATACGCAGTATTTT	CASSLVPGELDTQYF
16	TRBJ1-1	NA	TRBD1	TRBV4-1	TGCGCCAGCAGCCTGACCAGGGGGCAAGTAGGCCCTGAAGCTTTCTTT	CASSLTRGQVGPEAFF
17	TRBJ1-2	few	TRBD1	TRBV19	TGTGCCAGTAGTATAGATCCCCAGGGGGCGATTACCTATGGCTACACCTTC	CASSIDPQGAITYGYTF
16	TRBJ2-6	many	TRBD2	TRBV28	TGTGCCAGCAGTCCGATGACTAGCGGAGGCATGGACGTCCTGACTTTC	CASSPMTSGGMDVLTF
15	TRBJ1-2	few	NA	TRBV28	TGTGCCAGCAGCCTAGCGGCACATAAAAACTATGGCTACACCTTC	CASSLAAHKNYGYTF
15	TRBJ2-7	NA	NA	TRBV27	TGTGCCAGCAGTTTATCGAAAGGGGTTCACCACGAGCAGTACTTC	CASSLSKGVHHEQYF
15	TRBJ1-6	few	TRBD1	TRBV6-6	TGTGCCAGCAGCCGTGGGACAGCCTATAATTCACCCCTCCACTTT	CASSRGTAYNSPLHF
16	TRBJ2-3	NA	TRBD2	TRBV6-8	TGTGCCAGCAGTTACGGGTGGGGGGGACTCACAGATACGCAGTATTTT	CASSYGWGGLTDTQYF
15	TRBJ1-1	many	NA	TRBV7-8	TGTGCCAGCACCCTGTGGGGGGACAAAAGGGCTGAAGCTTTCTTT	CASTLWGDKRAEAFF
17	TRBJ2-5	NA	TRBD2	TRBV28	TGTGCCAGCAGTTCCCAATTCGGACTAGCGGGTCAAGAGACCCAGTACTTC	CASSSQFGLAGQETQYF
14	TRBJ1-5	few	NA	TRBV6-1	TGTGCCAGCAGTAATTTATATAGCAATCAGCCCCAGCATTTT	CASSNLYSNQPQHF
14	TRBJ2-7	NA	NA	TRBV27	TGTGCCAGCAGTTTATCGGGGGGCCTCTACGAGCAGTACTTC	CASSLSGGLYEQYF
14	TRBJ1-5	many	NA	TRBV3-1	TGTGCCAGCAGCCTGGCAGGGGCAGGTCAGCCCCAGCATTTT	CASSLAGAGQPQHF
12	TRBJ1-1	many	NA	TRBV25-1	TGTGCCAGCAGTGAATGGGACACTGAAGCTTTCTTT	CASSEWDTEAFF